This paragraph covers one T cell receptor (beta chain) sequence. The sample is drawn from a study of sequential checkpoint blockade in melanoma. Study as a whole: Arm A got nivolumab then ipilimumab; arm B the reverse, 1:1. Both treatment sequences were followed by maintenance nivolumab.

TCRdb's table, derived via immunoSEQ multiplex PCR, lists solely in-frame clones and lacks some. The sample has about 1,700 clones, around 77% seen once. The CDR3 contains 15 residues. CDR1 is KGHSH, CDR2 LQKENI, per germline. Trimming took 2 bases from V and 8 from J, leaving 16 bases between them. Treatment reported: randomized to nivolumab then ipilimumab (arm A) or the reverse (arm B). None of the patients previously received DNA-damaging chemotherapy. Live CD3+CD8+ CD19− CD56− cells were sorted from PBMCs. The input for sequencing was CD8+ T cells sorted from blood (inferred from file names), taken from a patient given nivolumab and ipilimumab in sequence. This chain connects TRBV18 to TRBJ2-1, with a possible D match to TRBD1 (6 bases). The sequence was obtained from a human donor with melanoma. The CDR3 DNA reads TGTGCCAGCTCACCAGAGGACAGTCCCGGGGATGAGCAGTTCTTC. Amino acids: CASSPEDSPGDEQFF.